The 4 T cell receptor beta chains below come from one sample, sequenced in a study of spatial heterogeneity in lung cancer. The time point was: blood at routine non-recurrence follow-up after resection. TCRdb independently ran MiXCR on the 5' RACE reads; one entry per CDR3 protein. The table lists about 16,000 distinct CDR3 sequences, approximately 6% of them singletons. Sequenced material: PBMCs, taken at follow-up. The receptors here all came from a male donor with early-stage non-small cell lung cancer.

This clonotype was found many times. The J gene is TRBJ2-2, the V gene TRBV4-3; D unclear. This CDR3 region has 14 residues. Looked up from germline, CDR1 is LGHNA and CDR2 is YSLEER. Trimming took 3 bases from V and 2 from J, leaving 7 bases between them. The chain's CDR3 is CASSQNSNTGELFF. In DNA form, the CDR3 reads TGCGCCAGCAGCCAGAACAGCAACACCGGGGAGCTGTTTTTT.

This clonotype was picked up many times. DNA for the CDR3: TGTGCCAGCAGCTTGGCAGGCGTCCAAGGGGCTTTCTTT. As protein: CASSLAGVQGAFF. The chain joins TRBV11-2 to TRBJ1-1; D gene unclear. V lost 3 bases and J lost 11, with 16 bases in between. This CDR3 is built from 13 residues. Germline V lookup: CDR1 SGHAT, CDR2 FQNNGV.

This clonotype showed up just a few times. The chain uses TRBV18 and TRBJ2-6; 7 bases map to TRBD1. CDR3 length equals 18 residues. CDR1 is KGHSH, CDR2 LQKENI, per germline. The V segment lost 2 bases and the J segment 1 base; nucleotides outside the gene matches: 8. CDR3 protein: CASSPTGQEYSGANVLTF. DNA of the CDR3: TGTGCCAGCTCACCAACCGGACAGGAGTATTCTGGGGCCAACGTCCTGACTTTC.

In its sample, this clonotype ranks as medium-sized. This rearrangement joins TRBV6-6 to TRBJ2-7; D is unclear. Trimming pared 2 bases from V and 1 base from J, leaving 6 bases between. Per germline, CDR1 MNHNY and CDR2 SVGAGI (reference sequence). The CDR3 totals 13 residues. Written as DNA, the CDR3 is TGTGCCAGCAGTTACGGGCATTCCTACGAGCAGTACTTC. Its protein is CASSYGHSYEQYF.